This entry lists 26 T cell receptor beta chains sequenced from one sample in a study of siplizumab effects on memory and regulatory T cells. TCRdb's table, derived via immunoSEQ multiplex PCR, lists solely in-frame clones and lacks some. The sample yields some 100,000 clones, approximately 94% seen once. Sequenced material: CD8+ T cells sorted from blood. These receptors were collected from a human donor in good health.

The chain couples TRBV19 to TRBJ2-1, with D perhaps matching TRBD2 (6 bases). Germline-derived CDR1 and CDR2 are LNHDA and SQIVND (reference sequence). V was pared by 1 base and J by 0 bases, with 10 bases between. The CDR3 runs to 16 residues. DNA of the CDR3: TGTGCCAGTAGTATAGGCGGGGCCAGCTCCTACAATGAGCAGTTCTTC. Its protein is CASSIGGASSYNEQFF. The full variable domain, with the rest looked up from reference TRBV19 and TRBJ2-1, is DGGITQSPKYLFRKEGQNVTLSCEQNLNHDAMYWYRQDPGQGLRLIYYSQIVNDFQKGDIAEGYSVSREKKESFPLTVTSAQKNPTAFYLCASSIGGASSYNEQFFGPGTRLTVL.

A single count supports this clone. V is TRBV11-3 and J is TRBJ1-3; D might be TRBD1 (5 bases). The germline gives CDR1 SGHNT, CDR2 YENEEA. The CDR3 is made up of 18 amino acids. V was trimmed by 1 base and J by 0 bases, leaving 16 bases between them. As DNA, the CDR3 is TGTGCCAGCAGCTTAGCCGGGGGACCACTCTCCTCTGGAAACACCATATATTTT. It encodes CASSLAGGPLSSGNTIYF.

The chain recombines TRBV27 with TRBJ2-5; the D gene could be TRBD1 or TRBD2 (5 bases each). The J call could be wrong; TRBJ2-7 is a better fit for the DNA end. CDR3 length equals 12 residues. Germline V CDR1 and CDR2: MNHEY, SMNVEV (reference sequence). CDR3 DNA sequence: TGTGCCAGCAGTTTCTCCGGGACCGAGCAGTACTTC. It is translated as CASSFSGTEQYF.

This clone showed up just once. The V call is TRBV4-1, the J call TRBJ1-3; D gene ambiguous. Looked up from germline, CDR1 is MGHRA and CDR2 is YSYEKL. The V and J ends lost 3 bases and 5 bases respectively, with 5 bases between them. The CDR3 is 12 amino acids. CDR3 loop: CASSHQRNTIYF. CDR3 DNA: TGCGCCAGCAGCCACCAGAGAAACACCATATATTTT.

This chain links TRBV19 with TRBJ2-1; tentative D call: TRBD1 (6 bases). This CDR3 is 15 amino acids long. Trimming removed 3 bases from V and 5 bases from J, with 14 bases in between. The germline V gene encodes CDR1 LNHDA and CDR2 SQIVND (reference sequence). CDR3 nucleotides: TGTGCCAGTAGTATTCAGGGGACAAAGAACAATGAGCAGTTCTTC. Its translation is CASSIQGTKNNEQFF.

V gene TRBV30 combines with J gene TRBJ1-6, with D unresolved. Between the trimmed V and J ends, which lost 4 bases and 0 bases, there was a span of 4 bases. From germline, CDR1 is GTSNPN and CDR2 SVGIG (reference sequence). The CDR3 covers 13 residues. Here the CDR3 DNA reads TGTGCCTGGACGAGCTCCTATAATTCACCCCTCCACTTT. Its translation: CAWTSSYNSPLHF.

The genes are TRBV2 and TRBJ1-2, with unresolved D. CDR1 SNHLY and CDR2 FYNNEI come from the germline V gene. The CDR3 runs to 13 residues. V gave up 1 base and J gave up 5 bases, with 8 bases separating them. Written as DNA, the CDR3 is TGTGCCAGCAGTGAAGGAGTTGTGTATGGCTACACCTTC. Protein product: CASSEGVVYGYTF.

In DNA form, the CDR3 reads TGTGCCAGCAGTGTTAGGGGACTAAACCAGTTCTTC. Amino acid sequence: CASSVRGLNQFF. The chain couples TRBV27 to TRBJ2-1, with 7 nucleotides matching TRBD2. V shed 5 bases, J shed 13 bases, and the junction held 8 bases outside the gene matches. Germline values: CDR1 MNHEY, CDR2 SMNVEV (reference sequence). There are 12 residues in the CDR3.

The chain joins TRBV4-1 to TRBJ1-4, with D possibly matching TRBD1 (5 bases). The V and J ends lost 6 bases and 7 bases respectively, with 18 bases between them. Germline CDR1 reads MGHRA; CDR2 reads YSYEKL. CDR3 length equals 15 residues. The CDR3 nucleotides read TGCGCCAGCAGTACTCTTGAAGGGGCGGGTGAAAAACTGTTTTTT. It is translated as CASSTLEGAGEKLFF.

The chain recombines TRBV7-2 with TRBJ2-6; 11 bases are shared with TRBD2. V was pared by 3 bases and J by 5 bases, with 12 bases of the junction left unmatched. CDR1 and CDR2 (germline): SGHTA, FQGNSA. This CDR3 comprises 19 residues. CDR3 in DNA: TGTGCCAGCAGCTTTAATTTAGCGGGAGGGCCCGCCTGGGCCAACGTCCTGACTTTC. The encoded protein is CASSFNLAGGPAWANVLTF.

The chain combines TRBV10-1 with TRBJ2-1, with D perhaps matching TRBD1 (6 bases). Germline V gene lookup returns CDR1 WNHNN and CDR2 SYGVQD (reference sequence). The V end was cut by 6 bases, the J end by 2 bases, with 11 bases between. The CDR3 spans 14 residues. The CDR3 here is CASSGQPPYNEQFF. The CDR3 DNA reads TGCGCCAGCAGCGGACAGCCACCCTACAATGAGCAGTTCTTC.

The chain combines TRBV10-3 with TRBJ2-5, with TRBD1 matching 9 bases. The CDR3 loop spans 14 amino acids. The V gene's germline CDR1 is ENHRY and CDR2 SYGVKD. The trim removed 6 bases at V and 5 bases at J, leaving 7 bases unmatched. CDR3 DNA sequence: TGTGCCATCAGGGGACAGGGTAGAGGGGAGACCCAGTACTTC. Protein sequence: CAIRGQGRGETQYF.

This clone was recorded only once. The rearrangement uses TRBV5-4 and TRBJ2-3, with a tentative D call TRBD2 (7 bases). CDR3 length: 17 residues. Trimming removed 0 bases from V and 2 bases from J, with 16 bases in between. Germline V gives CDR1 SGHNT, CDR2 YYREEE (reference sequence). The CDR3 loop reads CASSLVGALAHTDTQYF. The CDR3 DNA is TGTGCCAGCAGCTTGGTGGGGGCACTAGCGCACACAGATACGCAGTATTTT.

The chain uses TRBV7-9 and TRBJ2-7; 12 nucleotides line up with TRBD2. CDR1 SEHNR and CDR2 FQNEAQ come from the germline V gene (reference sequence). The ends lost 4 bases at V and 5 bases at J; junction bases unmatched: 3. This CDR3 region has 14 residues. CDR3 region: CASSSSGGAHEQYF. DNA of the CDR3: TGTGCCAGCAGCTCTAGCGGGGGGGCTCACGAGCAGTACTTC.

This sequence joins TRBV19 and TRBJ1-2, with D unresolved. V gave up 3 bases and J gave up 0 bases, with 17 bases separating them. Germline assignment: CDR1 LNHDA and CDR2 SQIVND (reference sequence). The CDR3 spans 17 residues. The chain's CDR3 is CASSIGHGQETNYGYTF. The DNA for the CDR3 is TGTGCCAGTAGTATCGGTCATGGGCAGGAGACTAACTATGGCTACACCTTC.

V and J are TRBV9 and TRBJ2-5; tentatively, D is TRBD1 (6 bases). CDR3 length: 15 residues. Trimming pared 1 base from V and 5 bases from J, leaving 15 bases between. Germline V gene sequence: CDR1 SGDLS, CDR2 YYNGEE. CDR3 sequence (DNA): TGTGCCAGCAGCGTATATGGGACACAAGGGGAGACCCAGTACTTC. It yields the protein CASSVYGTQGETQYF. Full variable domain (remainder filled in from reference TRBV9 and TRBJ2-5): DSGVTQTPKHLITATGQRVTLRCSPRSGDLSVYWYQQSLDQGLQFLIQYYNGEERAKGNILERFSAQQFPDLHSELNLSSLELGDSALYFCASSVYGTQGETQYFGPGTRLLVL.

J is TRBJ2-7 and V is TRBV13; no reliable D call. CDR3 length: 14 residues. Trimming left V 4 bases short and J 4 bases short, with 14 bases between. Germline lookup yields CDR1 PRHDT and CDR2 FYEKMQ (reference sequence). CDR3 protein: CASSSGSNKYEQYF. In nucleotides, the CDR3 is TGTGCCAGCAGCTCCGGGTCTAACAAGTACGAGCAGTACTTC.

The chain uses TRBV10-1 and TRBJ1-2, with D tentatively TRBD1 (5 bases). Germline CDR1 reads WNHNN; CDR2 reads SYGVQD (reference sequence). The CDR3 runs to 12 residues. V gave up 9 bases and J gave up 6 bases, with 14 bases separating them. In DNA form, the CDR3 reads TGCGCCAGAGTGCAGGGTCCTGATGGCTACACCTTC. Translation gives CARVQGPDGYTF.

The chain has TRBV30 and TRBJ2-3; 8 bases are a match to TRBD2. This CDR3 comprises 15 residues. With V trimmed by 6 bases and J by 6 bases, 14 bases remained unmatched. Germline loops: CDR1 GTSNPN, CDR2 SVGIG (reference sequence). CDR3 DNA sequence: TGTGCCTGCCGTACGGGTAAGCGGGAGATCGATACGCAGTATTTT. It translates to CACRTGKREIDTQYF.

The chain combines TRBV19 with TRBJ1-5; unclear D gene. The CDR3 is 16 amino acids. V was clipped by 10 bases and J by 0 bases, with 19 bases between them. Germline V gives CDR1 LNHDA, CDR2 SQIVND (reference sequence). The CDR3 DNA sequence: TGTGCCACCCTGAGTCGGGCGGTTTATAGCAATCAGCCCCAGCATTTT. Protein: CATLSRAVYSNQPQHF.

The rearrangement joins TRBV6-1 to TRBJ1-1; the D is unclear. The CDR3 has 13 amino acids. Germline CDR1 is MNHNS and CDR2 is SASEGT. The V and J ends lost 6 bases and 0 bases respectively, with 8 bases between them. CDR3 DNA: TGTGCCAGCAGAGGGAAAATGAACACTGAAGCTTTCTTT. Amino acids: CASRGKMNTEAFF.

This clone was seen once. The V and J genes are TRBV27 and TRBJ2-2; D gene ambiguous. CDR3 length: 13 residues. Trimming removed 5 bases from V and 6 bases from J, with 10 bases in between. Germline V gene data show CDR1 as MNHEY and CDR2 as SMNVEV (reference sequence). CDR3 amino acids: CASSPLLSGELFF. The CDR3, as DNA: TGTGCCAGCAGTCCCCTTCTCTCCGGGGAGCTGTTTTTT.

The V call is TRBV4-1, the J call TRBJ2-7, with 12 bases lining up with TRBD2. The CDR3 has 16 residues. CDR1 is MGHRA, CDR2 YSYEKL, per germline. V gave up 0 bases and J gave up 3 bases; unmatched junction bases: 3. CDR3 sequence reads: CASSQDALAGGYEQYF. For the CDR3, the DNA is TGCGCCAGCAGCCAAGATGCACTAGCGGGGGGCTACGAGCAGTACTTC.

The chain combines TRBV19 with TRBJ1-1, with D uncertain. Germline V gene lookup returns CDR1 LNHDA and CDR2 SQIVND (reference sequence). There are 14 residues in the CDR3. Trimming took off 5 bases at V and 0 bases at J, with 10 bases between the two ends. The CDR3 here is CASSLLGLNTEAFF. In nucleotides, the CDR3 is TGTGCCAGTAGTCTTCTCGGATTGAACACTGAAGCTTTCTTT.

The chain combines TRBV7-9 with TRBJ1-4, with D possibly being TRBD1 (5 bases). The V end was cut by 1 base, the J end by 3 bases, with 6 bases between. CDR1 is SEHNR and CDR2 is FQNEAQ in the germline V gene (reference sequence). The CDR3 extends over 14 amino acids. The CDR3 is CASSLVQANEKLFF. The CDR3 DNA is TGTGCCAGCAGCTTAGTACAGGCTAATGAAAAACTGTTTTTT.

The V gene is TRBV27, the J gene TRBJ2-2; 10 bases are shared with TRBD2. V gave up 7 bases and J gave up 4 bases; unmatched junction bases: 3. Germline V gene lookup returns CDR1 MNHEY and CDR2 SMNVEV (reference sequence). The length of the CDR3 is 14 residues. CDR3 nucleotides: TGTGCCAGCACAAGACTAGCGGGCACCGGGGAGCTGTTTTTT. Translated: CASTRLAGTGELFF.